One sample yielded the 8 T cell receptor beta chains listed below, sequenced in a study of CD4 T cells in relation to SARS-CoV-2 and coronaviruses. CD4+ T cells from unexposed donors were obtained before the COVID-19 pandemic (2011-2018). After roughly 9 days of culture, CD4+ T cells were isolated. Generated by immunoSEQ multiplex PCR, the TCRdb table keeps only in-frame clones and is missing some. The repertoire consists of some 19,000 clones, with less than 80% occurring once and the leading ten covering 15% to 20%. These receptors are not linked to any known antigen. Sequenced: CD4+ T cells from PBMCs, cultured in vitro. These receptors were obtained from a human donor in good health.

The chain has TRBV28 and TRBJ1-2, with TRBD1 identical over 10 bases. Losses at the gene ends were 1 base for V and 0 bases for J; bases not matched to a gene: 5. Germline CDR1 and CDR2: MDHEN and SYDVKM. The CDR3 runs to 17 residues. CDR3 amino acids: CASSLFGTGVANYGYTF. CDR3 DNA sequence: TGTGCCAGCAGTTTATTTGGGACAGGGGTAGCTAACTATGGCTACACCTTC.

This chain joins TRBV18 and TRBJ2-6; TRBD1 agrees at 7 bases. This CDR3 comprises 16 residues. Trimming cost V 1 base and J 3 bases; bases outside gene matches: 3. In germline, CDR1 is KGHSH, CDR2 LQKENI. Here the CDR3 reads CASSPQGAYGANVLTF. The CDR3 DNA is TGTGCCAGCTCACCACAGGGGGCTTATGGGGCCAACGTCCTGACTTTC.

The chain has TRBV4-2 and TRBJ2-7; D possibly corresponds to TRBD1 (7 bases). This CDR3 spans 17 amino acids. Germline-derived CDR1 and CDR2 are LGHNA and YNFKEQ. V dropped 2 bases and J dropped 2 bases, with 19 bases sitting between them. The CDR3 spells CASSQWGGGTATYEQYF. In DNA, the CDR3 is TGTGCCAGCAGCCAATGGGGCGGAGGGACAGCCACCTACGAGCAGTACTTC.

The chain couples TRBV5-1 to TRBJ1-1; D unclear. V lost 9 bases to trimming and J lost 4 bases, with 10 bases between them. This CDR3 is 11 amino acids long. Per germline, CDR1 SGHRS and CDR2 YFSETQ. The CDR3, as DNA: TGCGCCACCCGATGGGGCACTGAAGCTTTCTTT. It encodes CATRWGTEAFF.

J is TRBJ2-1 and V is TRBV9; 11 bases match TRBD2. The CDR3 loop spans 15 amino acids. With V trimmed by 7 bases and J by 5 bases, 8 bases remained unmatched. Germline V gives CDR1 SGDLS, CDR2 YYNGEE. CDR3 nucleotide sequence: TGTGCCAGCGGATCCGGGACTAGCGGAAACAATGAGCAGTTCTTC. Translation gives CASGSGTSGNNEQFF.

This rearrangement joins TRBV30 to TRBJ1-5; 9 nucleotides match TRBD1. CDR3 length equals 15 residues. After removal of 0 bases from V and 5 bases from J, the junction contained 5 bases not matched to a gene. The germline V gene encodes CDR1 GTSNPN and CDR2 SVGIG (reference sequence). CDR3 region: CAWSVSGTGYQPQHF. In DNA form, the CDR3 reads TGTGCCTGGAGTGTATCCGGGACAGGGTATCAGCCCCAGCATTTT.

This clone was recorded a few times. The chain combines TRBV10-2 with TRBJ2-2, with 8 positions matching TRBD2. Germline CDR1 is WSHSY and CDR2 is SAAADI. The V and J ends lost 4 bases and 8 bases, in that order; junction bases with no gene match: 18. CDR3 length: 18 residues. The CDR3 is CASSASHSGMLGGGELFF. The CDR3, as DNA: TGCGCCAGCAGTGCGAGCCATAGCGGGATGCTGGGGGGTGGGGAGCTGTTTTTT.

This clone was counted a single time. The J gene is TRBJ1-5, the V gene TRBV28, with a tentative D call TRBD1 (6 bases). The V end was cut by 6 bases, the J end by 1 base, with 10 bases between. Per the germline V gene, CDR1 is MDHEN and CDR2 is SYDVKM. The CDR3 runs 14 residues. The CDR3 region is CASSRGGSNQPQHF. The CDR3, as DNA: TGTGCCAGCAGCAGGGGTGGGAGCAATCAGCCCCAGCATTTT.